This T cell receptor beta chain was documented in a study of blood T cell repertoires in COVID-19. About the study: From the United States, Italy and Spain came samples of acute and convalescent COVID-19. From T cells, B-cell-depleted T cells, or PBMCs came the material, which was cDNA or gDNA.

The ends were cut back, 0 bases at V and 1 base at J, with 10 bases in the middle. Germline loops: CDR1 SGHTA, CDR2 FQGTGA. This CDR3 has 17 residues. The table lists this clone with a few counts. Original methodology: Quantification of nucleated cells was approximated via reference gene primer amplification. Profiling relied on immunoSEQ multiplex PCR, and the TCRdb table lists in-frame clones only, not all of them. The V and J calls and clone size were taken over from that table, and D and trimming were inferred from the DNA. The table includes 120,000 to 150,000 clones, roughly 90% detected once. Sequencing used peripheral blood. This TCR was recovered from a human donor in a cohort sampled during active COVID-19. The gene calls are TRBV7-3 and TRBJ1-6, with D perhaps matching TRBD1 (5 bases). The CDR3 loop is CASSLTSGKSYNSPLHF. The DNA of the CDR3 is TGTGCCAGCAGCTTAACTTCAGGGAAATCCTATAATTCACCCCTCCACTTT.